One sample yielded the 16 T cell receptor beta chains listed below, sequenced in a study of T-cell reconstitution after alpha-beta-depleted transplantation in children (dated by TCRdb to about 2016). The receptor library was made with PCR. Sequenced on an Illumina HiSeq 2500. TCR library preparation used molecular barcoding, with unique molecular identifiers applied to normalize quantification of the TCRbeta repertoire. TCRdb reanalyzed the raw reads on its own, using fastp at Q25 for trimming and MiXCR for clone calling, and kept in-frame beta chains. Identical CDR3 protein sequences are pooled into one entry, listed with their most common genes and DNA. The sample contains approximately 200,000 distinct CDR3 sequences, about 15% of them found a single time. The ten biggest clones cover around 13% of the sample. This sample comprised PBMCs from the stem cell graft donor, obtained from the stem cell graft. These receptors were taken from a human donor who donated a stem cell graft to a child with acute lymphoblastic leukemia.

The table lists this clonotype with many counts. The chain joins TRBV7-2 to TRBJ2-1; 12 bases line up with TRBD2. CDR1 SGHTA and CDR2 FQGNSA come from the germline V gene. J gave up 4 bases and V 5 bases, and 6 bases lay outside the gene matches. CDR3 size: 16 residues. This chain's CDR3 is CASSLGLAGFYNEQFF. The DNA for the CDR3 is TGTGCCAGCAGCCTCGGACTAGCGGGGTTTTACAATGAGCAGTTCTTC. The whole variable domain, filled in from reference TRBV7-2 and TRBJ2-1, reads GAGVSQSPSNKVTEKGKDVELRCDPISGHTALYWYRQSLGQGLEFLIYFQGNSAPDKSGLPSDRFSAERTGGSVSTLTIQRTQQEDSAVYLCASSLGLAGFYNEQFFGPGTRLTVL.

The J gene is TRBJ2-3, the V gene TRBV2, with 12 bases aligning to TRBD2. Germline V CDR1 and CDR2: SNHLY, FYNNEI. This CDR3 contains 18 residues. V lost 1 base to trimming and J lost 2 bases; unmatched junction nucleotides: 7. CDR3 sequence (DNA): TGTGCCAGCAGTGAAGTAATACTAGCGGGAGGACACACAGATACGCAGTATTTT. As protein: CASSEVILAGGHTDTQYF.

This clonotype occurred many times. The V call is TRBV24-1, the J call TRBJ2-1, with D possibly TRBD2 on 5 matching bases. The germline V gene has CDR1 KGHDR and CDR2 SFDVKD. V shed 5 bases and J shed 5 bases, with 18 bases lying between them. The CDR3 has 16 residues. The CDR3 sequence is CATSASKAGRHNEQFF. The CDR3 bases are TGTGCCACCAGTGCCTCCAAGGCGGGCAGACACAATGAGCAGTTCTTC.

This clonotype was recorded at least ten times. This chain uses TRBV7-9 with TRBJ1-2; D ambiguous. The CDR3 contains 11 residues. Looked up from germline, CDR1 is SEHNR and CDR2 is FQNEAQ (reference sequence). V was trimmed by 1 base and J by 6 bases, leaving 3 bases between them. The CDR3 loop is CASSLGDGYTF. CDR3 nucleotides: TGTGCCAGCAGCTTAGGGGATGGCTACACCTTC.

In this sample, this clonotype turned up many times. V gene TRBV20-1 combines with J gene TRBJ2-7; maybe TRBD1 (5 bases). The V end lost 5 bases, the J end lost 2 bases, and 16 bases lay between the germline ends. Germline V gene lookup returns CDR1 DFQATT and CDR2 SNEGSKA (reference sequence). This CDR3 is built from 14 residues. CDR3: CSASLSRQTYEQYF. The CDR3 DNA is TGCAGTGCTTCCCTTTCACGACAGACCTACGAGCAGTACTTC.

This clonotype was recorded many times. This rearrangement joins TRBV5-4 to TRBJ2-3; 12 nucleotides agree with TRBD1. CDR3 length: 16 amino acids. V lost 4 bases, J lost 2 bases, and 5 bases stayed unmatched. Germline CDR1 SGHNT, CDR2 YYREEE (reference sequence). The CDR3, as DNA: TGTGCCAGCAGCGGGGGGACAGGGGGCTTCACAGATACGCAGTATTTT. Translating gives CASSGGTGGFTDTQYF.

This clonotype was recorded at least ten times. V and J are TRBV12-3 or TRBV12-4 and TRBJ2-2; D is possibly TRBD2 (5 bases). The CDR3 has 14 amino acids. Trimming took off 6 bases at V and 3 bases at J, with 11 bases between the two ends. This CDR3 reads CASRTRTDTGELFF. Here the CDR3 DNA reads TGTGCCAGCAGAACCCGGACTGACACCGGGGAGCTGTTTTTT.

The rearrangement uses TRBV4-1 and TRBJ2-1, with D perhaps matching TRBD2 (6 bases). CDR1 and CDR2 from the germline V gene are MGHRA and YSYEKL. V was clipped by 4 bases and J by 4 bases, with 14 bases between them. The CDR3 is 15 residues long. The CDR3 sequence is CASSPRTTKYNEQFF. CDR3 nucleotides: TGCGCCAGCAGCCCTAGGACTACGAAGTACAATGAGCAGTTCTTC.

This clonotype came up many times. The chain uses TRBV12-3 or TRBV12-4 and TRBJ2-1, with TRBD2 identical over 11 bases. The trim removed 6 bases at V and 6 bases at J, leaving 7 bases unmatched. This CDR3 is 15 amino acids long. The CDR3 reads CASSRTSGRSNEQFF. In DNA form, the CDR3 reads TGTGCCAGCAGCAGAACTAGCGGGAGAAGCAATGAGCAGTTCTTC.

This clonotype showed up many times. The V gene is TRBV5-1, the J gene TRBJ2-7; D is uncertain. Germline V CDR1 and CDR2: SGHRS, YFSETQ. This CDR3 has 14 amino acids. The V gene lost 0 bases and the J gene lost 3 bases, with 10 bases spanning the gap. Written as DNA, the CDR3 is TGCGCCAGCAGCTTGGCCGGCACTTTCTACGAGCAGTACTTC. Amino acid sequence: CASSLAGTFYEQYF. Using reference TRBV5-1 and TRBJ2-7 for the parts outside the CDR3, the full variable domain is KAGVTQTPRYLIKTRGQQVTLSCSPISGHRSVSWYQQTPGQGLQFLFEYFSETQRNKGNFPGRFSGRQFSNSRSEMNVSTLELGDSALYLCASSLAGTFYEQYFGPGTRLTVT.

This clonotype has ten or more counts. The chain recombines TRBV29-1 with TRBJ2-5; D remains unclear. CDR1 is SQVTM and CDR2 is ANQGSEA in the germline V gene. The CDR3 consists of 13 residues. V shed 4 bases and J shed 1 base, with 10 bases lying between them. The CDR3 sequence is CSVGKGVQETQYF. CDR3 sequence (DNA): TGCAGCGTTGGGAAAGGTGTCCAAGAGACCCAGTACTTC.

The rearrangement links TRBV7-2 to TRBJ2-5; 8 nucleotides agree with TRBD2. In germline, CDR1 is SGHTA, CDR2 FQGNSA. The length of the CDR3 is 14 residues. V shed 5 bases and J 5 bases; nucleotides not matched to a gene: 7. The CDR3 spells CASSPEAGDETQYF. The DNA for the CDR3 is TGTGCCAGCAGCCCTGAAGCGGGAGACGAGACCCAGTACTTC.

This clonotype has a count of ten or more. The J gene is TRBJ2-7, the V gene TRBV29-1; possibly TRBD2 for D (6 bases). V lost 6 bases, J lost 3 bases, and 27 bases lay in between. Germline loops: CDR1 SQVTM, CDR2 ANQGSEA. This CDR3 region has 17 residues. The CDR3 bases are TGCAGCGTGATAGCAAACCGGGACTTTAGACGAGGCTACGAGCAGTACTTC. Protein product: CSVIANRDFRRGYEQYF.

This clonotype was recorded at least ten times. The chain recombines TRBV28 with TRBJ2-2; D uncertain. The V gene's germline CDR1 is MDHEN and CDR2 SYDVKM. This CDR3 region has 12 residues. The V end lost 6 bases, the J end lost 3 bases, and 5 bases lay between the germline ends. CDR3 sequence reads: CASSPYTGELFF. CDR3 in DNA: TGTGCCAGCAGCCCTTACACCGGGGAGCTGTTTTTT.

This clonotype was counted ten times or more. The rearrangement joins TRBV6-5 to TRBJ2-1; tentatively, D is TRBD1 (6 bases). The CDR3 runs to 13 residues. Trimming removed 6 bases at V and 4 bases at J, with 10 bases between. CDR1 is MNHEY, CDR2 SVGAGI, per germline. The CDR3 sequence is CASSSTGYNEQFF. The CDR3 nucleotides are TGTGCCAGCAGCTCAACAGGGTACAATGAGCAGTTCTTC.

This clonotype was recorded at least ten times. This chain uses TRBV10-3 with TRBJ2-3; 8 nucleotides match TRBD1. Germline CDR1 is ENHRY and CDR2 is SYGVKD. The CDR3 contains 16 residues. With 5 bases clipped from V and 2 bases from J, the junction kept 9 bases outside the gene matches. CDR3 in DNA: TGTGCCATCAGTCCCGGCCGGACAGGGAACACAGATACGCAGTATTTT. Translated, it gives CAISPGRTGNTDTQYF.